Below are 30 T cell receptor beta chains sequenced from a single sample in a study of blood T cell repertoires in COVID-19. The repertoire was sequenced with immunoSEQ multiplex PCR; TCRdb's copy has only in-frame clones and lacks some. The table has more than 80,000 clones, about 76% seen once. The sequenced sample consisted of peripheral blood. These receptors originate from a woman of 80 years or more with active or convalescent COVID-19.

This clone was seen ten or more times. CDR3 sequence reads: CAWSLAGGVYEQYF. The CDR3 bases are TGTGCCTGGAGTCTAGCGGGGGGTGTTTACGAGCAGTACTTC. The J gene is TRBJ2-7, the V gene TRBV30, with TRBD2 matching over 11 bases. Losses at the gene ends were 2 bases for V and 4 bases for J; bases not matched to a gene: 4. This CDR3 contains 14 residues. Germline V gene lookup returns CDR1 GTSNPN and CDR2 SVGIG (reference sequence).

CDR3 nucleotides: TGTGCCAGCAGTTCCGGACAGGCGAACACTGAAGCTTTCTTT. As protein: CASSSGQANTEAFF. This chain joins TRBV28 and TRBJ1-1; 7 nucleotides match TRBD1. The CDR3 has 14 residues. Germline V gives CDR1 MDHEN, CDR2 SYDVKM. V lost 4 bases and J lost 1; bases outside the gene matches: 3.

The rearrangement links TRBV7-9 to TRBJ1-4; 7 bases line up with TRBD1. Germline assignment: CDR1 SEHNR and CDR2 FQNEAQ (reference sequence). After removal of 7 bases from V and 6 bases from J, the junction contained 5 bases not matched to a gene. The CDR3 loop spans 13 amino acids. DNA for the CDR3: TGTGCCAGCATCAGGCAGGGGGATGAAAAACTGTTTTTT. It yields the protein CASIRQGDEKLFF.

The chain has TRBV2 and TRBJ2-3, with a weak D call TRBD2 (5 bases). Germline V gives CDR1 SNHLY, CDR2 FYNNEI. CDR3 length: 15 amino acids. V dropped 3 bases and J dropped 1 base, with 11 bases sitting between them. The CDR3 sequence is CASSEVGVGTDTQYF. The DNA of the CDR3 is TGTGCCAGCAGTGAGGTCGGGGTTGGCACAGATACGCAGTATTTT.

The rearrangement uses TRBV28 and TRBJ1-2, with D uncertain. Looked up from germline, CDR1 is MDHEN and CDR2 is SYDVKM. Trimming shortened V by 8 bases and J by 3 bases, and 10 bases separated the two germline ends. The CDR3 runs to 12 residues. CDR3 sequence (DNA): TGTGCCAGCGCCCCCCTAGACTATGGCTACACCTTC. Encoded protein: CASAPLDYGYTF.

This sequence joins TRBV19 and TRBJ1-5, with TRBD1 matching over 8 bases. With 1 base clipped from V and 7 bases from J, the junction kept 6 bases outside the gene matches. The CDR3 totals 15 residues. Looked up from germline, CDR1 is LNHDA and CDR2 is SQIVND (reference sequence). CDR3 region: CASSIGRGLIQPQHF. CDR3 DNA sequence: TGTGCCAGTAGTATAGGCAGGGGGCTAATCCAGCCCCAGCATTTT.

The V call is TRBV11-2, the J call TRBJ1-1, with 9 bases fitting TRBD1. Germline loops: CDR1 SGHAT, CDR2 FQNNGV. Losses at the gene ends were 5 bases for V and 5 bases for J; bases not matched to a gene: 6. The CDR3 length is 14 residues. CDR3 coding DNA: TGTGCCAGCAGCCCTACAGGGGGCCGAACTGAAGCTTTCTTT. Protein: CASSPTGGRTEAFF.

By frequency in the sample, this clone is large. This chain connects TRBV4-1 to TRBJ2-3, with 7 bases identical to TRBD2. CDR1 is MGHRA and CDR2 is YSYEKL in the germline V gene. J lost 6 bases, V lost 0 bases, and 15 bases had no gene match. The CDR3 is made up of 18 amino acids. The CDR3 region has the DNA TGCGCCAGCAGCCAAGAAGCGCCCACCGGGTGGGGGGGTGATACGCAGTATTTT. Residues: CASSQEAPTGWGGDTQYF.

The CDR3 loop is CASSFPMASGGWVTDTQYF. Here the CDR3 DNA reads TGTGCCAGCAGCTTCCCGATGGCTAGCGGGGGGTGGGTCACAGATACGCAGTATTTT. V usage is TRBV6-2 or TRBV6-3 and J usage is TRBJ2-3, with 11 bases identical to TRBD2. Germline trimming cut 6 bases from V and 2 bases from J; bases unmatched to any gene: 16. The CDR3 totals 19 residues. CDR1 MNHEY and CDR2 SVGEGT come from the germline V gene.

The table lists this clone with a count of one. This sequence joins TRBV19 and TRBJ1-4; TRBD1 might be the D (5 bases). The CDR3 has 17 residues. The V end lost 5 bases, the J end lost 0 bases, and 16 bases lay between the germline ends. Germline assignment: CDR1 LNHDA and CDR2 SQIVND (reference sequence). The CDR3 region has the DNA TGTGCCAGTAGTTCCTCAGGGTTTCAGGCAACTAATGAAAAACTGTTTTTT. This codes for CASSSSGFQATNEKLFF.

V and J are TRBV10-3 and TRBJ1-3; possibly TRBD1 for D (6 bases). The V gene's germline CDR1 is ENHRY and CDR2 SYGVKD. This CDR3 is 11 amino acids long. Trimming stripped 10 bases from V and 6 bases from J, with 10 bases between. The CDR3 protein is CASGQLNTIYF. The CDR3 DNA sequence: TGTGCCAGCGGACAGCTAAACACCATATATTTT.

In its sample, this clone was seen a few times. V and J are TRBV28 and TRBJ2-2, with a possible D match to TRBD2 (5 bases). Trimming removed 6 bases from V and 0 bases from J, with 11 bases in between. CDR1 is MDHEN and CDR2 is SYDVKM in the germline V gene. The CDR3 extends over 15 amino acids. CDR3 protein: CASRFAGSNTGELFF. As DNA, the CDR3 is TGTGCCAGCAGATTTGCGGGCTCGAACACCGGGGAGCTGTTTTTT.

This clone was seen a handful of times. This chain uses TRBV29-1 with TRBJ2-3; 7 nucleotides align to TRBD2. With V trimmed by 3 bases and J by 5 bases, 5 bases remained unmatched. The CDR3 sequence is 13 residues long. Per germline, CDR1 SQVTM and CDR2 ANQGSEA. The CDR3, as DNA: TGCAGCGTTGATGCTGGCGGGGGAGATACGCAGTATTTT. This sequence encodes CSVDAGGGDTQYF.

The chain joins TRBV9 to TRBJ2-1; 10 bases are shared with TRBD2. V shed 3 bases, J shed 4 bases, and the junction held 4 bases outside the gene matches. CDR3 length: 15 residues. CDR1 is SGDLS, CDR2 YYNGEE, per germline. The CDR3 loop is CASSARLAGYNEQFF. The CDR3 region has the DNA TGTGCCAGCAGCGCCCGACTAGCGGGTTACAATGAGCAGTTCTTC. Full variable domain (missing parts from reference TRBV9 and TRBJ2-1): DSGVTQTPKHLITATGQRVTLRCSPRSGDLSVYWYQQSLDQGLQFLIQYYNGEERAKGNILERFSAQQFPDLHSELNLSSLELGDSALYFCASSARLAGYNEQFFGPGTRLTVL.

This clone was counted once. V usage is TRBV15 and J usage is TRBJ1-5; 8 nucleotides agree with TRBD1. J gave up 7 bases and V 6 bases, and 8 bases lay outside the gene matches. The CDR3 has 14 residues. Germline values: CDR1 LNHNV, CDR2 YYDKDF (reference sequence). CDR3 nucleotide sequence: TGTGCCACCAGAAGGACAGGGAACGGGCAGCCCCAGCATTTT. Amino acids: CATRRTGNGQPQHF.

This chain uses TRBV7-9 with TRBJ1-1; D possibly corresponds to TRBD1 (6 bases). The V gene's germline CDR1 is SEHNR and CDR2 FQNEAQ (reference sequence). V was pared by 5 bases and J by 0 bases, with 16 bases between. The length of the CDR3 is 16 residues. The CDR3 bases are TGTGCCAGCAGCCCCCCGGACAGTCCCATGAACACTGAAGCTTTCTTT. Protein product: CASSPPDSPMNTEAFF.

CDR3 bases: TGTGCCAGCAGCCTCAGGGGTGATTCACCCCTCCACTTT. Translation gives CASSLRGDSPLHF. V is TRBV7-9 and J is TRBJ1-6, with D maybe TRBD1 (6 bases). Germline CDR1 reads SEHNR; CDR2 reads FQNEAQ (reference sequence). Trimming left V 5 bases short and J 8 bases short, with 10 bases between. The CDR3 extends over 13 amino acids.

The table lists this clone with a count of one. The V call is TRBV30, the J call TRBJ1-1; the match to TRBD1 covers 8 bases. CDR3 size: 13 residues. Germline V gene sequence: CDR1 GTSNPN, CDR2 SVGIG (reference sequence). With 4 bases clipped from V and 2 bases from J, the junction kept 3 bases outside the gene matches. The DNA for the CDR3 is TGTGCCTGGAATCCAGGGGGCAACACTGAAGCTTTCTTT. Its translation: CAWNPGGNTEAFF.

This chain joins TRBV4-3 and TRBJ1-6; no clear D. This CDR3 is built from 15 residues. Trimming left V 1 base short and J 3 bases short, with 7 bases between. The germline gives CDR1 LGHNA, CDR2 YSLEER. DNA for the CDR3: TGCGCCAGCAGCCAAGGCCACTTCTATAATTCACCCCTCCACTTT. Translating it yields CASSQGHFYNSPLHF.

The CDR3 nucleotides are TGCAGCGTATCACGTCAAGGGGGGACAGGGGGCGCCTATGGCTACACCTTC. Encoded protein: CSVSRQGGTGGAYGYTF. The chain links TRBV29-1 to TRBJ1-2, with 12 bases that match TRBD1. The trim removed 6 bases at V and 4 bases at J, leaving 15 bases unmatched. The germline V gene encodes CDR1 SQVTM and CDR2 ANQGSEA. This CDR3 spans 17 amino acids. Complete variable domain (other parts from reference TRBV29-1 and TRBJ1-2): SAVISQKPSRDICQRGTSLTIQCQVDSQVTMMFWYRQQPGQSLTLIATANQGSEATYESGFVIDKFPISRPNLTFSTLTVSNMSPEDSSIYLCSVSRQGGTGGAYGYTFGSGTRLTVV.

V and J are TRBV7-9 and TRBJ2-2, with 13 positions matching TRBD2. From germline, CDR1 is SEHNR and CDR2 FQNEAQ (reference sequence). CDR3 length: 17 residues. V lost 5 bases to trimming and J lost 6 bases; unmatched junction nucleotides: 9. CDR3 bases: TGTGCCAGCAGCAAACCTGGACTAGCGGGGGTAGCCGGGGAGCTGTTTTTT. Its translation is CASSKPGLAGVAGELFF.

Turning to this clone: Other DNA sequences in the sample encode the same CDR3. The chain combines TRBV15 with TRBJ2-7; 7 bases align to TRBD1. Unmatched junction bases numbered 4, after V lost 5 bases and J lost 3 bases. CDR1 is LNHNV and CDR2 is YYDKDF in the germline V gene (reference sequence). The CDR3 sequence is 13 residues long. Written as DNA, the CDR3 is TGTGCCACCAGCGGGACAGAGGACTACGAGCAGTACTTC. It translates to CATSGTEDYEQYF.

The V and J genes are TRBV2 and TRBJ1-3; D not certain. Germline V CDR1 and CDR2: SNHLY, FYNNEI. V was pared by 4 bases and J by 8 bases, with 15 bases between. The CDR3 is 14 amino acids. The CDR3 sequence: CASSVVRGLDTIYF. DNA of the CDR3: TGTGCCAGCAGTGTCGTCAGAGGCCTGGACACCATATATTTT.

The CDR3, as DNA: TGTGCCAGCAGCTCCAACGCAGGGTATGGCTACACCTTC. It specifies CASSSNAGYGYTF. The chain links TRBV7-2 to TRBJ1-2; possibly TRBD1 for D (5 bases). The CDR3 loop spans 13 amino acids. The V end lost 4 bases, the J end lost 5 bases, and 11 bases lay between the germline ends. The germline V gene has CDR1 SGHTA and CDR2 FQGNSA.

The chain has TRBV6-1 and TRBJ2-4; 8 bases line up with TRBD1. Trimming took 3 bases from V and 7 from J; bases not matched to a gene: 5. CDR3 length equals 14 residues. Germline-derived CDR1 and CDR2 are MNHNS and SASEGT. CDR3 DNA sequence: TGTGCCAGCAGTGAGGTGACAGGGGTGAACATTCAGTACTTC. Translated, it gives CASSEVTGVNIQYF.

The chain has TRBV6-5 and TRBJ1-2; D not resolved. The germline CDR1 and CDR2 sequences are MNHEY and SVGAGI. The CDR3 runs to 15 residues. Trimming left V 4 bases short and J 3 bases short, with 15 bases between. CDR3 protein: CASSFLGSSDYGYTF. DNA of the CDR3: TGTGCCAGCAGTTTCCTGGGCAGTTCTGACTATGGCTACACCTTC.

Only one count was recorded for this clone. The chain is built from TRBV5-4 and TRBJ1-1; 8 bases align to TRBD1. Unmatched junction bases numbered 5, after V lost 2 bases and J lost 5 bases. CDR3 size: 14 residues. Germline V gives CDR1 SGHNT, CDR2 YYREEE (reference sequence). CDR3 DNA: TGTGCCAGCAGCTTCCAGGGGGCCCGGACTGAAGCTTTCTTT. This codes for CASSFQGARTEAFF.

V is TRBV6-1 and J is TRBJ2-1; the match to TRBD2 covers 7 bases. Germline CDR1 and CDR2: MNHNS and SASEGT. CDR3 size: 17 residues. Trimming at V came to 3 bases and at J to 1 base, leaving 9 bases not matched to a gene. CDR3 DNA sequence: TGTGCCAGCAGTGAGCCCGCGGAGCGGGGATCCTACAATGAGCAGTTCTTC. This codes for CASSEPAERGSYNEQFF.

This chain links TRBV11-2 with TRBJ2-5; a weak D match, TRBD2 (6 bases). V lost 5 bases and J 5 bases, leaving 21 bases between the germline ends. The CDR3 contains 16 residues. Per the germline V gene, CDR1 is SGHAT and CDR2 is FQNNGV. The DNA for the CDR3 is TGTGCCAGCAGCCGACTAGAGCTCGGCGTTTGGGAGACCCAGTACTTC. This encodes CASSRLELGVWETQYF.

The chain carries TRBV21-1 and TRBJ1-3; no check of the table's D call, TRBD1, against the DNA was made. TRBV21-1 is described as a pseudogene. The CDR3 covers 16 residues. The chain's CDR3 is CASSPRTGTTGNTIYF. The CDR3, as DNA: TGTGCCAGCAGCCCCCGGACAGGGACTACTGGAAACACCATATATTTT.